This T cell receptor (beta chain) was sequenced for a study of identical twins. Study-wide findings and caveats: Reduced insertions were recorded for abundant cord blood beta clonotypes, with no such pattern in memory repertoires.

The CDR3 covers 15 residues. The V end lost 2 bases, the J end lost 0 bases, and 14 bases lay between the germline ends. Germline values: CDR1 DFQATT, CDR2 SNEGSKA (reference sequence). Unique molecular identifiers were in the cDNA, with template-switch universal primer binding. In TCRdb, the 5' RACE reads were re-called with MiXCR into one record per CDR3 protein. The repertoire holds 1.5 million to 2 million distinct CDR3 sequences, with about 30% as singletons. Of note for this clonotype: As yet, its antigen is unknown.

The TCR originated in a newborn girl in good health. What was sequenced was cord blood. This sequence joins TRBV20-1 and TRBJ2-7, with D unresolved. CDR3 sequence reads: CSARMVRAFSYEQYF. Written as DNA, the CDR3 is TGCAGTGCTAGAATGGTTCGGGCCTTCTCCTACGAGCAGTACTTC.